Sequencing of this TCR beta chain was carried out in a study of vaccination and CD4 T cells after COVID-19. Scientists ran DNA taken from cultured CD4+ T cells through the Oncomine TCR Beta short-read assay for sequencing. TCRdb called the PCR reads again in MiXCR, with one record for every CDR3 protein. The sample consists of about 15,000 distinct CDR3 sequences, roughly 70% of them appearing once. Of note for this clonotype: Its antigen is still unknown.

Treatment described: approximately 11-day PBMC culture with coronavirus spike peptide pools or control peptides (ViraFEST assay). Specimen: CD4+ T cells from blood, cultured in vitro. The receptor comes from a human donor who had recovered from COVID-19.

The CDR3 loop is CASSSQGATRRDGYTF. Here the CDR3 DNA reads TGTGCCAGCAGCTCACAGGGGGCGACACGACGGGATGGCTACACCTTC. V usage is TRBV28 and J usage is TRBJ1-2, with TRBD1 matching 9 bases. The CDR3 is made up of 16 amino acids. V trimming: 6 bases; J trimming: 6 bases; junction bases outside the gene matches: 14. Germline assignment: CDR1 MDHEN and CDR2 SYDVKM.